This TCR beta chain came from a study of blood T cells in healthy people across ages. Study-wide points: Roughly linear declines in TCR beta diversity per million T cells occurred with age. The study lacked donor CMV status, which possibly confounded expanded clonotype changes. Long-lived donors carried more naive CD4+ cells and greater diversity than aged donors.

The table lists this clonotype with a few counts. The antigen is unknown. For the second PCR, which ran for about 7 to 11 cycles, a sample-barcoded 5' primer and a J-beta primer mix were used. Each cDNA molecule received a tag from a template-switch adaptor that had 12 random nucleotides. TCRdb ran MiXCR on the 5' RACE reads and lists one entry per CDR3 protein. The table includes 710,000 or so distinct CDR3 sequences, 22% detected once. The V gene's germline CDR1 is SGHTA and CDR2 FQGNSA. This CDR3 comprises 13 residues. Trimming cost V 4 bases and J 6 bases, with 10 bases left between them. The V call is TRBV7-2, the J call TRBJ2-1; a possible D gene is TRBD1 (5 bases). The TCR sequence derives from a man aged 65-85 years in good health. Specimen: blood. CDR3 sequence: CASSWGTGNEQFF. In DNA, the CDR3 is TGTGCCAGCAGCTGGGGAACAGGCAATGAGCAGTTCTTC.